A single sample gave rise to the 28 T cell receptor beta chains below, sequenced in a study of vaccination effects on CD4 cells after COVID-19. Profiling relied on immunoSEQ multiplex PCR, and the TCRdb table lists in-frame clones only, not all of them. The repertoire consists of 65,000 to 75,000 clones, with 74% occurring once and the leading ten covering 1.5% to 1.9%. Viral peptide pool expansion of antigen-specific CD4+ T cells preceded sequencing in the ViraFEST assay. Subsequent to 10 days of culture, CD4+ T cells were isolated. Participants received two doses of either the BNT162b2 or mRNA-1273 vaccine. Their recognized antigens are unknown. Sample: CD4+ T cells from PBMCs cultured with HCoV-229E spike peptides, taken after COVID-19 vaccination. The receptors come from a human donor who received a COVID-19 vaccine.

DNA of the CDR3: TGTGCCAGCAGCCTACCCCGGACTAGCGTCAAGGGGACCGGGGAGCTGTTTTTT. It yields the protein CASSLPRTSVKGTGELFF. The gene calls are TRBV7-2 and TRBJ2-2, with TRBD2 identical over 9 bases. Losses at the gene ends were 5 bases for V and 5 bases for J; bases not matched to a gene: 15. From germline, CDR1 is SGHTA and CDR2 FQGNSA. This CDR3 contains 18 residues.

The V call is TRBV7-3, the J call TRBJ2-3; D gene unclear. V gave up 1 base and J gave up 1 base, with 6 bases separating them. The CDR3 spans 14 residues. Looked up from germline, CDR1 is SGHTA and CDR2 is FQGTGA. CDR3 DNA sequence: TGTGCCAGCAGCTTAATTGGGGGCACAGATACGCAGTATTTT. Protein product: CASSLIGGTDTQYF.

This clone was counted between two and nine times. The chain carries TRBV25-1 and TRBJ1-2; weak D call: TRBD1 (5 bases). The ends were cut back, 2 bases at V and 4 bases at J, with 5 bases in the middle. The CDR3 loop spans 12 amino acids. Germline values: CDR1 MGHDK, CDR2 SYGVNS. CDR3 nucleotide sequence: TGTGCCAGCAGTGAACAGGGCTATGGCTACACCTTC. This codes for CASSEQGYGYTF.

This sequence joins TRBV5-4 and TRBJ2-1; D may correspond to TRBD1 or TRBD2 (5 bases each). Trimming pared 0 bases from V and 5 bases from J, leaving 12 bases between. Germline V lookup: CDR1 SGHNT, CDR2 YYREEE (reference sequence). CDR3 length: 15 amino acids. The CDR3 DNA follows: TGTGCCAGCAGCTTGGTAGCAGGGAGAGACAATGAGCAGTTCTTC. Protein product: CASSLVAGRDNEQFF.

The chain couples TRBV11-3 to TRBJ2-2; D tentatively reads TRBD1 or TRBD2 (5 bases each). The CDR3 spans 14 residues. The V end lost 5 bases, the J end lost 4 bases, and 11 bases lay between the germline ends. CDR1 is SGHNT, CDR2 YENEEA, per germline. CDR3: CASSPGRITGELFF. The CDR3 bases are TGTGCCAGCAGCCCGGGACGGATCACCGGGGAGCTGTTTTTT.

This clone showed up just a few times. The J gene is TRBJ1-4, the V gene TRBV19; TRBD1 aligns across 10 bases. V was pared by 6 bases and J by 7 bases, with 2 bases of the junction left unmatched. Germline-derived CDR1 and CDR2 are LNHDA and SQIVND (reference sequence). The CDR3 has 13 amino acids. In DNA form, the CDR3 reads TGTGCCAGTAGAGACAGGGGGCCTGAAAAACTGTTTTTT. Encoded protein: CASRDRGPEKLFF. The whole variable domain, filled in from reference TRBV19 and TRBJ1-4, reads DGGITQSPKYLFRKEGQNVTLSCEQNLNHDAMYWYRQDPGQGLRLIYYSQIVNDFQKGDIAEGYSVSREKKESFPLTVTSAQKNPTAFYLCASRDRGPEKLFFGSGTQLSVL.

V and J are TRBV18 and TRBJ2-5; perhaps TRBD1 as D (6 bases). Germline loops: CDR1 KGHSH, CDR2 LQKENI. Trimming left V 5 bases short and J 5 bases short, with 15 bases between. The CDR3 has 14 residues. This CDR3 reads CASSLTGTRETQYF. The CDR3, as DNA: TGTGCCAGCTCATTGACAGGTACTCGGGAGACCCAGTACTTC.

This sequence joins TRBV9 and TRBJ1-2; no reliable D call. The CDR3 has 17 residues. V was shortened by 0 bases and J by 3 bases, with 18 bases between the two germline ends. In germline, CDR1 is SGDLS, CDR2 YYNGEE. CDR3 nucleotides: TGTGCCAGCAGCGTAGGGTTAACGGGGAGGTCCCACTATGGCTACACCTTC. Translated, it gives CASSVGLTGRSHYGYTF.

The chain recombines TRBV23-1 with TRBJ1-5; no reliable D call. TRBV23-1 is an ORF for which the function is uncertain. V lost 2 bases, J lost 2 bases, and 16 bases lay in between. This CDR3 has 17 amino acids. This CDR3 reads CASSQRCIQWGNQPQHF. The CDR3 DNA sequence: TGCGCCAGCAGTCAAAGGTGTATTCAATGGGGCAATCAGCCCCAGCATTTT.

The CDR3 loop is CASSISAGPQYF. CDR3 nucleotides: TGTGCCAGTAGTATCTCAGCGGGGCCGCAGTATTTT. V usage is TRBV19 and J usage is TRBJ2-3; TRBD2 agrees at 7 bases. The V segment lost 3 bases and the J segment 10 bases; nucleotides outside the gene matches: 4. This CDR3 region has 12 residues. From germline, CDR1 is LNHDA and CDR2 SQIVND (reference sequence).

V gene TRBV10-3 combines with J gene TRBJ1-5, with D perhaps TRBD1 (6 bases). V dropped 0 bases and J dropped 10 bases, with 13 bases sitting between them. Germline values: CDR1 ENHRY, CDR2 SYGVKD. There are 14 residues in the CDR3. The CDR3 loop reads CAISESGTLPPQHF. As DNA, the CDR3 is TGTGCCATCAGTGAGTCGGGGACACTCCCCCCCCAGCATTTT.

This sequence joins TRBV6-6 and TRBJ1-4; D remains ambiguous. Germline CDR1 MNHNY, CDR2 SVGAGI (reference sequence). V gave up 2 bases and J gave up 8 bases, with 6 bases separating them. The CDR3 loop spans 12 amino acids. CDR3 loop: CASSYTQEKLFF. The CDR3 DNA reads TGTGCCAGCAGTTACACCCAAGAAAAACTGTTTTTT.

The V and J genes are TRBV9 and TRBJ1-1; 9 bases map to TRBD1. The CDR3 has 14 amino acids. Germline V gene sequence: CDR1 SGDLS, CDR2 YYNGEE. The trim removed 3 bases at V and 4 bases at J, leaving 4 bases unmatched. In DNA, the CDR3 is TGTGCCAGCAGCGGACCACAGGGGGCCACTGAAGCTTTCTTT. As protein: CASSGPQGATEAFF.

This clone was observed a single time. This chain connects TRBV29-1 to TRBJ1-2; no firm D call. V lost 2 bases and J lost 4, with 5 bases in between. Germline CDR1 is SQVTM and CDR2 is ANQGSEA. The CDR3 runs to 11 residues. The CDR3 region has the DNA TGCAGCGTTGAATATGGCTATGGCTACACCTTC. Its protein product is CSVEYGYGYTF.

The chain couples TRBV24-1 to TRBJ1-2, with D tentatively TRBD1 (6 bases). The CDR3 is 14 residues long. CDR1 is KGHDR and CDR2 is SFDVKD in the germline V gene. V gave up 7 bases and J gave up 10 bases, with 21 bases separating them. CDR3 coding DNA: TGTGCCACCAGGGGGGCTTGGGGTTCACAGGACTACACCTTC. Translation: CATRGAWGSQDYTF.

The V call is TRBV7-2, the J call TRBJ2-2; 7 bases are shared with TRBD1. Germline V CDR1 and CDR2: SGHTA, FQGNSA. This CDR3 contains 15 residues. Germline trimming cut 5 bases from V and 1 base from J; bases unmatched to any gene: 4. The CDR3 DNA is TGTGCCAGCAGCACACGACAGGGGAACACCGGGGAGCTGTTTTTT. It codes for CASSTRQGNTGELFF.

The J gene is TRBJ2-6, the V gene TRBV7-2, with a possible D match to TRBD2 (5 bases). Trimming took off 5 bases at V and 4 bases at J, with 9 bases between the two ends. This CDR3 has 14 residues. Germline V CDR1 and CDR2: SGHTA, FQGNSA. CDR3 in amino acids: CASSPRVGANVLTF. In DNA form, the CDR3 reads TGTGCCAGCAGCCCGCGGGTAGGGGCCAACGTCCTGACTTTC. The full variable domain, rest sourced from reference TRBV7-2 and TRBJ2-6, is GAGVSQSPSNKVTEKGKDVELRCDPISGHTALYWYRQSLGQGLEFLIYFQGNSAPDKSGLPSDRFSAERTGGSVSTLTIQRTQQEDSAVYLCASSPRVGANVLTFGAGSRLTVL.

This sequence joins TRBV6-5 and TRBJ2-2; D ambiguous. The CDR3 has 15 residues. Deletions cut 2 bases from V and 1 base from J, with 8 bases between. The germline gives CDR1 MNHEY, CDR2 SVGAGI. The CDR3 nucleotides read TGTGCCAGCAGTTACGGTTGGCAGAACACCGGGGAGCTGTTTTTT. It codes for CASSYGWQNTGELFF.

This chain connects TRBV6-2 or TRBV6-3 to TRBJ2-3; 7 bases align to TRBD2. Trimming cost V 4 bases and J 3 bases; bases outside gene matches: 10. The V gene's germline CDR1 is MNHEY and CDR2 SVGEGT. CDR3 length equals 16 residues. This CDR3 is CASSSIGQGGTDTQYF. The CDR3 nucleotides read TGTGCCAGCAGTTCCATTGGGCAGGGAGGGACAGATACGCAGTATTTT.

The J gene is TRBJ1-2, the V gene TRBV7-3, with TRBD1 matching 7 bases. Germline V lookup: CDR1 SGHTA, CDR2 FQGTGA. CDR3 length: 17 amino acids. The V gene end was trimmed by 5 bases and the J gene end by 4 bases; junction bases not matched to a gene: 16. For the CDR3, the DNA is TGTGCCAGCAGCCTTGGCCCCTCTAGGGACAGACCCTATGGCTACACCTTC. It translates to CASSLGPSRDRPYGYTF.

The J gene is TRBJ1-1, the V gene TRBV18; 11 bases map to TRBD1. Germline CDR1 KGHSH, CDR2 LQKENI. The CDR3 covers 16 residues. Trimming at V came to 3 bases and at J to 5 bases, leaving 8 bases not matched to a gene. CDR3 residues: CASSPGTGGFSTEAFF. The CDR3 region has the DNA TGTGCCAGCTCACCCGGGACAGGGGGGTTTTCGACTGAAGCTTTCTTT.

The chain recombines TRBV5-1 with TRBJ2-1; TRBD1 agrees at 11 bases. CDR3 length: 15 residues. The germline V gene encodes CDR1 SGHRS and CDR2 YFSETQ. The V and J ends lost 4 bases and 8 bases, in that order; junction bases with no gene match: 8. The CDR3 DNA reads TGCGCCAGCAGCAGATCCGGGACAGGGGGAGATGAGCAGTTCTTC. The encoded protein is CASSRSGTGGDEQFF.

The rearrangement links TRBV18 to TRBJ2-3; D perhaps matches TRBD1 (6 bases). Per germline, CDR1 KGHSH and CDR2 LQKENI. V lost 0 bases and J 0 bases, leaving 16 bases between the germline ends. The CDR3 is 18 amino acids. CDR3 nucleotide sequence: TGTGCCAGCTCACCACCTGGGGGCTGGAGCTCTAGCACAGATACGCAGTATTTT. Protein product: CASSPPGGWSSSTDTQYF.

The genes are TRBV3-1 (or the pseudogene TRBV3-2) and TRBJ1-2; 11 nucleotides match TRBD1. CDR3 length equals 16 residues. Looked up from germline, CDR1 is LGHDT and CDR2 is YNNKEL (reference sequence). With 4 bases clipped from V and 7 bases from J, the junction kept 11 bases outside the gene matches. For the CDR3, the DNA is TGTGCCAGCAGCCCCGGACAGGGGGCGCGAGGTAGTGGCTACACCTTC. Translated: CASSPGQGARGSGYTF.

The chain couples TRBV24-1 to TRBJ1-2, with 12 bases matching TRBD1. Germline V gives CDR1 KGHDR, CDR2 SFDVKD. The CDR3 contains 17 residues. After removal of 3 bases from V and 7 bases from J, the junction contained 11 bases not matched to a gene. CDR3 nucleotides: TGTGCCACCAGTGATGTGGGACAGGGGGCCCCCGGGCCTGGCTACACCTTC. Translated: CATSDVGQGAPGPGYTF.

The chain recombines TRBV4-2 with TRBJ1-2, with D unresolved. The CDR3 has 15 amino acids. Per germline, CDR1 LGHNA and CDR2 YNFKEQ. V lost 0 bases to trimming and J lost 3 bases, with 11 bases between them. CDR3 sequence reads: CASSQDSSEYYGYTF. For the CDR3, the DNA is TGTGCCAGCAGCCAAGATTCGTCAGAATACTATGGCTACACCTTC.

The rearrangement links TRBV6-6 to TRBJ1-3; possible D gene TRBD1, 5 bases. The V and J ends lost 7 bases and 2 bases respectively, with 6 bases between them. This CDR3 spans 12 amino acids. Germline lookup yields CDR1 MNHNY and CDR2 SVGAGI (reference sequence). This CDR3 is CASMTAGNTIYF. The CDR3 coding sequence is TGTGCCAGCATGACAGCTGGAAACACCATATATTTT.

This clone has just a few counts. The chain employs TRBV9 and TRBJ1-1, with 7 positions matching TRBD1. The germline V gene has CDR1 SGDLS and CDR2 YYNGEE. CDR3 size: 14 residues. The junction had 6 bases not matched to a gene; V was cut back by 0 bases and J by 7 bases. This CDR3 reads CASSVVPGTVEAFF. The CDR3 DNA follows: TGTGCCAGCAGCGTAGTCCCCGGGACAGTTGAAGCTTTCTTT.